This TCR beta chain was sequenced during a study of MAIT cells during Salmonella Paratyphi A infection (dated 2017 in TCRdb). Background on the whole study: Adult volunteers aged 18 to 60 swallowed one dose of 1-5x10^3 CFU of S. Paratyphi A strain NVGH308. Starting at diagnosis, diagnosed volunteers were given ciprofloxacin 500 mg twice a day for 14 days.

Compared with the rest of its sample, this clonotype is large (0.1 to 1%). The antigen it binds to is not known. Per-base quality was not reported, and no clone a single base away is much larger than it. On the study overall, not on this receptor specifically: Although the availability of volunteer samples limited sample sizes, the sizes were judged adequate for detecting differences between groups. Space occupied by over-represented MAIT clonotypes fell significantly from baseline to mid-infection (around 0.17 to 0.091), with no significant post-infection difference. MAIT TRBV usage was oligoclonal, favouring TRBV20 and TRBV6, and appeared unchanged by infection. Diagnosed volunteers showed more expansion or contraction among top five MAIT clonotypes than healthy controls (0.53 versus 0.13), suggesting infection-driven repertoire reshaping.

V loses 3 bases, J loses 3 bases, and the germline ends lie 9 bases apart. Via the germline V gene, CDR1 is MRHNA and CDR2 SNTAGT. From cysteine to phenylalanine, the CDR3 is 14 amino acids long. Only the CDR3 part of the read is kept: 42 bases, read in frame from the first base. This specimen's time point label, per the study, means: after infection, following antibiotic treatment. MAIT cells were defined as Valpha7.2+ CD161+ T cells and identified and sorted by flow cytometry. Circulating MAIT cell TCRbeta repertoires were profiled longitudinally in six volunteers in whom enteric fever developed after controlled oral challenge with live Salmonella Paratyphi A. MAIT cell samples were contributed by each diagnosed volunteer at pre-infection, mid-infection and post-infection timepoints. Enteric fever was diagnosed as Paratyphi A bacteremia and/or persistent fever above 38 °C lasting more than 12 hours. Diagnosis of infection in challenged volunteers occurred between day 4 and day 7 after challenge. For RNA extraction, between about 5,000 and 11,000 MAIT cells from each sample were sorted straight into RNAqueous-Micro lysis buffer. Lymphoprep gradient centrifugation was used to isolate peripheral blood mononuclear cells from blood samples and leukocyte cones. A BD FACSAria Fusion or BD FACSAria III sorter was used for cell sorting.

The library came from 5' RACE. TCRbeta was amplified in two rounds of PCR using Phusion High-Fidelity polymerase, and the primers added sample-specific barcodes. TCRbeta libraries were generated by template-switch cDNA synthesis with SMARTScribe reverse transcriptase and a TRBC-specific primer. The barcoded samples were pooled and then prepared using the NEBNext Ultra DNA Library Prep Kit for Illumina. Libraries were sequenced on an Illumina MiSeq with the MiSeq reagent kit v2, 300 cycles. As for the authors' bioinformatics: Reads were demultiplexed by barcode with Jemultiplexer and aligned with MiTCR using default parameters. VDJtools removed non-functional sequences, and clonotypes were defined by amino acid sequence, with clonotype frequencies based on assigned sequence reads. In the clonal space homeostasis analysis, clonotypes were binned by frequency as over-represented (0.05-1), large, medium and small. In-frame beta chains were kept once TCRdb had trimmed the public reads at Q25 with fastp and called clones with MiXCR. All rows with the same CDR3 protein become a single entry with the most common DNA and genes. TCRdb assigned the V and J calls; the authors' analysis was not used. Here the sample has about 710 distinct CDR3 sequences; 17% occur a single time. The ten largest clones take up 35% to 50% of the sample.

The V and J segments used are TRBV6-4 and TRBJ2-1, with the D gene call left open. The specimen was MAIT cells from blood, collected at the last sampling point of the challenge study. The receptor was derived from a person aged 18 to 70 who was deliberately infected with Salmonella Paratyphi A in a paratyphoid fever challenge study. For the CDR3, the sequence is CASSEKDGYNEQFF. The bases are TGTGCCAGCAGTGAAAAGGACGGCTACAATGAGCAGTTCTTC.